This TCR beta chain was captured in a study of early T cells in non-severe SARS-CoV-2 infection. Study background: Sequencing used unsorted whole-blood bulk RNA, so chains lack pairing.

With respect to this clonotype: No antigen is known for it.

This CDR3 region has 17 residues. The V gene lost 3 bases and the J gene lost 0 bases, with 16 bases spanning the gap. The germline gives CDR1 SGHNT, CDR2 YYREEE (reference sequence). Study-level findings and limits: Using VDJdb, the matching emphasized anti-spike CD8 responses while missing private and CD4 specificities.

TCRdb re-derived calls from the 5' RACE reads in MiXCR, one entry per CDR3 protein. The sample contains about 58,000 distinct CDR3 sequences, roughly 13% of which appear only once. The specimen was whole blood. The chain carries TRBV5-4 and TRBJ2-1; TRBD1 or TRBD2 may be the D gene (5 bases each). The sequence came from an adult who was a healthcare worker with PCR-confirmed SARS-CoV-2 infection or an uninfected control (not recorded which). This CDR3 is CASSSPPLRGSYNEQFF. As DNA, the CDR3 is TGTGCCAGCAGCTCGCCTCCGTTGAGGGGCTCCTACAATGAGCAGTTCTTC.